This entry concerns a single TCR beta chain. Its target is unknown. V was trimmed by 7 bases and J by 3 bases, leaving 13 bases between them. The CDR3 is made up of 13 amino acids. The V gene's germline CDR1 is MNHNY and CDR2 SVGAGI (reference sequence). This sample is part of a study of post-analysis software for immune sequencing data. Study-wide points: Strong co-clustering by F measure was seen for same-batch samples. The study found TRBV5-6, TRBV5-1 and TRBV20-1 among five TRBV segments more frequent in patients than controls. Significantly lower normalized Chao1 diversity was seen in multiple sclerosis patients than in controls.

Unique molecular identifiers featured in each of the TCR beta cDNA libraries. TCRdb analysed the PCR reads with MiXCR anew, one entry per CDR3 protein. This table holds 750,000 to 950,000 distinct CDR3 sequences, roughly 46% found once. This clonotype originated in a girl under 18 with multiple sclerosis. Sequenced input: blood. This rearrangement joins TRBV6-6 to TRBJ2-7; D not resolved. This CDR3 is CASTTPHYYEQYF. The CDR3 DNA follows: TGTGCCAGCACGACTCCCCACTACTACGAGCAGTACTTC.